This T cell receptor beta chain was found in a study of cytomegalovirus exposure and HLA in healthy donors. Produced via immunoSEQ multiplex PCR; TCRdb's table is partial and in-frame only. The profile shows around 130,000 clones, 88% of them singletons. Study results and caveats: In vitro testing confirmed a few CMV-associated chains as specific for CMV antigens. Most TCR sequences were seen very rarely across donors, but some public TCRs occurred in many. Among TCR beta chains, those listed as cytomegalovirus-associated numbered some 160.

The CDR3 is made up of 14 amino acids. Germline CDR1 is MNHEY and CDR2 is SVGAGI. The V and J ends lost 2 bases and 5 bases, in that order; junction bases with no gene match: 2. This clone has a single count. The antigen is not known. This clonotype was sampled from a man younger than 45 in good health and CMV-seronegative. The chain is built from TRBV6-5 and TRBJ2-1; TRBD2 aligns across 8 bases. Sequenced material: PBMCs. The CDR3 DNA sequence: TGTGCCAGCAGTTACGGAGCGGGAGACAATGAGCAGTTCTTC. This codes for CASSYGAGDNEQFF.